The present entry profiles one T cell receptor (beta chain) with its context. Germline V gene lookup returns CDR1 MNHNS and CDR2 SASEGT. After removal of 0 bases from V and 3 bases from J, the junction contained 3 bases not matched to a gene. The CDR3 spans 16 residues. This sample is part of a study of OX40 agonist ivuxolimab in advanced cancers. Here immunoSEQ multiplex PCR was the method, and the copy in TCRdb shows in-frame clones only, minus some. The data hold approximately 76,000 clones, with over 85% observed a single time. The starting material was CD4+ or CD8+ T cells sorted from blood, obtained in a trial of the OX40 agonist ivuxolimab. The receptor's source is an adult with an advanced solid tumor such as melanoma, head and neck, liver or kidney cancer. The chain combines TRBV6-1 with TRBJ2-1, with 9 bases fitting TRBD2. CDR3 bases: TGTGCCAGCAGTGAAGCGCCAGCGGGAGGCTACAATGAGCAGTTCTTC. As protein: CASSEAPAGGYNEQFF.